These T cell receptor beta chains were read from a single sample in a study of T cells in Graves' hyperthyroidism and ophthalmopathy. TCRdb ran MiXCR on the multiplex PCR reads and lists one entry per CDR3 protein. The table lists hundreds of thousands of distinct CDR3 sequences, approximately 23% of them singletons. Sequenced: blood. The receptors come from a woman between 65 and 79 years old with Graves' ophthalmopathy. Both conserved end residues are part of each CDR3. A D gene is named only where the DNA matches it firmly. Rows may omit the clone size; those that give it use once, few, many or a size class.

size | D | J | V | DNA | CDR3
- | - | TRBJ1-1 | TRBV7-3 | TGTGCCAGCAGGCTGACAGTGTACACTGAAGCTTTCTTT | CASRLTVYTEAFF
few | TRBD2 | TRBJ2-7 | TRBV5-1 | TGCGCCAGCAGCTCCACCGGGACTAGCGGGTACGAGCAGTACTTC | CASSSTGTSGYEQYF
- | - | TRBJ2-2 | TRBV9 | TGTGCCAGCAGTGATGGGGTGGTCACCGGGGAGCTGTTTTTT | CASSDGVVTGELFF
many | TRBD1 | TRBJ2-3 | TRBV12-5 | TGTGCTAGTGTCTTAGAGGGGGCCACAGATACGCAGTATTTT | CASVLEGATDTQYF
many | - | TRBJ2-3 | TRBV2 | TGTGCCAGCAGTTCCAGCGCCAAGAGCACAGATACGCAGTATTTT | CASSSSAKSTDTQYF
- | TRBD1 | TRBJ1-3 | TRBV28 | TGTGCCAGCCTAAAGACAGGGAGCCTAAACACCATATATTTT | CASLKTGSLNTIYF
- | - | TRBJ1-5 | TRBV3-1 | TGTGCCAGCAGCCAAGCTCCGGGACTAGCGGGAGCAGATACGCAGCATTTT | CASSQAPGLAGADTQHF
few | TRBD1 | TRBJ1-2 | TRBV30 | TGTGCCTGGAGGGCACAGACAGGGTCTACTGGCTACACCTTC | CAWRAQTGSTGYTF
few | - | TRBJ2-5 | TRBV28 | TGTGCCAGCAGCCGGGCGGTCCAAGAGACCCAGTACTTC | CASSRAVQETQYF
- | - | TRBJ2-3 | TRBV13 | TGTGCCAGCAGCCCCGGGACTCAAAAGAGCACAGATACGCAGTATTTT | CASSPGTQKSTDTQYF
- | - | TRBJ2-2 | TRBV5-1 | TGCGCCAGCAGCTTGCGGGGGCGGAACACCGGGGAGCTGTTTTTT | CASSLRGRNTGELFF
once | TRBD2 | TRBJ2-1 | TRBV7-2 | TGTGCCAGCAGCTTAGGACTAGCGCTAACTTACAATGAGCAGTTCTTC | CASSLGLALTYNEQFF
few | TRBD2 | TRBJ2-7 | TRBV12-3/TRBV12-4 | TGTGCCAGCAGTTTAGGCGGACTAGTATCCTCCGAGCAGTACTTC | CASSLGGLVSSEQYF
- | - | TRBJ2-5 | TRBV10-3 | TGTGCCATCAGTGACGGGGGTACAGAGACCCAGTACTTC | CAISDGGTETQYF
few | TRBD1 | TRBJ2-7 | TRBV7-9 | TGTGCCAGCAGCTTACAGGGGGCCTCCTACGAGCAGTACTTC | CASSLQGASYEQYF
few | - | TRBJ2-7 | TRBV9 | TGTGCCAGCAGCGGCCCCCTAGGAGCGGCACCCCAAGGCGAGCAGTACTTC | CASSGPLGAAPQGEQYF
many | - | TRBJ1-1 | TRBV20-1 | TGCAGTGCTAGGGTGTGGGGTCCGAACACTGAAGCTTTCTTT | CSARVWGPNTEAFF
many | TRBD2 | TRBJ2-5 | TRBV12-3/TRBV12-4 | TGTGCCAGCAGCAAGACTAGCGGGAGGGCCAAGGAGACCCAGTACTTC | CASSKTSGRAKETQYF
many | - | TRBJ1-2 | TRBV28 | TGTGCCAGCAGTCCCAGAGGACCCTCCCATGGCGGAGACTATGGCTACACCTTC | CASSPRGPSHGGDYGYTF
- | TRBD1 | TRBJ2-7 | TRBV14 | TGTGCCAGCAGCCAAGGGACAGGGATGACCTACGAGCAGTACTTC | CASSQGTGMTYEQYF
- | TRBD1 | TRBJ2-2 | TRBV6-1 | TGTGCCAGCGGGAACAGGGGCGGCAACACCGGGGAGCTGTTTTTT | CASGNRGGNTGELFF
- | - | TRBJ2-3 | TRBV6-5 | TGTGCCAGCAGTTACTCCTGGACGGCCACAAGGGATACGCAGTATTTT | CASSYSWTATRDTQYF
- | - | TRBJ2-1 | TRBV19 | TGTGCCAGTGCAGACTACAATGAGCAGTTCTTC | CASADYNEQFF
- | TRBD1 | TRBJ1-4 | TRBV27 | TGTGCCAGCAGCTTCGACAGGGTTCCTTATGAAAAACTGTTTTTT | CASSFDRVPYEKLFF
- | TRBD2 | TRBJ2-3 | TRBV20-1 | TGCAGTGCACCGGGACTAGCGCCAGATACGCAGTATTTT | CSAPGLAPDTQYF
- | TRBD2 | TRBJ2-3 | TRBV11-2 | TGTGCCAGTAGTTCAAAGCGGGAGCGGGTAGATACGCAGTATTTT | CASSSKRERVDTQYF
few | TRBD1 | TRBJ1-2 | TRBV20-1 | TGCAGTGCTAGCCAAGGGGGCGCTAACTATGGCTACACCTTC | CSASQGGANYGYTF
few | - | TRBJ2-7 | TRBV18 | TGTGCCAGCTCACCGGATCAGGGGTCGCCGTACTTC | CASSPDQGSPYF
- | - | TRBJ1-2 | TRBV11-3 | TGTGCCAGCCCTATTTATGGCTACACCTTC | CASPIYGYTF
many | - | TRBJ2-2 | TRBV6-2/TRBV6-3 | TGTGCCAGCACCCCCTGGGGGGACCGGGAGCTGTTTTTT | CASTPWGDRELFF
- | - | TRBJ2-3 | TRBV10-3 | TGTGCCATCAGTGAACTGGATTTTAGCATAGATACGCAGTATTTT | CAISELDFSIDTQYF
- | - | TRBJ2-5 | TRBV20-1 | TGCAGTGCTAGCGGGTCTGGGGAGACCCAGTACTTC | CSASGSGETQYF
- | - | TRBJ1-2 | TRBV6-2/TRBV6-3 | TGTGCCAGCACCCTTGGACAGAACTATGGCTACACCTTC | CASTLGQNYGYTF
- | - | TRBJ2-7 | TRBV20-1 | TGCAGTGCTCGGGGAGAGCAGTACTTC | CSARGEQYF
- | TRBD2 | TRBJ2-1 | TRBV20-1 | TGCAGTGCGGTCCCGGGCGGGAGCTCCTACAATGAGCAGTTCTTC | CSAVPGGSSYNEQFF
few | - | TRBJ2-1 | TRBV19 | TGTGCCAGTAGTATAGTGGGAGGTATACAGAATGAGCAGTTCTTC | CASSIVGGIQNEQFF
- | TRBD1 | TRBJ2-1 | TRBV30 | TGTGCCTGGAAGGGGACAGGCTCCTACAATGGGCAGTTCTTC | CAWKGTGSYNGQFF
- | - | TRBJ2-7 | TRBV27 | TGTGCCAGCATGGGACTCCTAACCTACGAGCAGTACTTC | CASMGLLTYEQYF
few | - | TRBJ2-3 | TRBV20-1 | TGCAGTGCTAGAGATCGGTGGTCGCAGTATTTT | CSARDRWSQYF
- | - | TRBJ1-5 | TRBV6-1 | TGTGCCAGCAGTGAACCCCCCCCAGGGCCACGGCCCCAGCATTTT | CASSEPPPGPRPQHF
- | - | TRBJ1-5 | TRBV5-5 | TGTGCCAGCAGTTACGCGGCGGAGCAGCCCCAGCATTTT | CASSYAAEQPQHF
many | - | TRBJ2-5 | TRBV2 | TGTGCCAGCAAAGTAGGAGAGACCCAGTACTTC | CASKVGETQYF
few | - | TRBJ2-1 | TRBV10-1 | TGCGCCAGCAGTGAGTCGATGGAACAGCACTCCTACAATGAGCAGTTCTTC | CASSESMEQHSYNEQFF
- | TRBD2 | TRBJ2-2 | TRBV7-8 | TGTGCCAGCAGCCAGGTTGGGACTATCACCGGGGAGCTGTTTTTT | CASSQVGTITGELFF
- | - | TRBJ1-1 | TRBV20-1 | TGCAGTGTTCCCCGGGGCAGTAACACTGAAGCTTTCTTT | CSVPRGSNTEAFF
few | TRBD2 | TRBJ2-3 | TRBV9 | TGTGCCAGCAGCCCCCGAGGACTAGCAGGCCCCACAGATACGCAGTATTTT | CASSPRGLAGPTDTQYF
- | TRBD2 | TRBJ2-7 | TRBV6-1 | TGTGCCGGCAGCCGCTCCGGGACTAGACATTACGAGCAGTACTTC | CAGSRSGTRHYEQYF
many | - | TRBJ1-1 | TRBV7-2 | TGTGCCAGCAGCCCGGGGGGGGGGCGGACTGAAGCTTTCTTT | CASSPGGGRTEAFF
few | - | TRBJ1-2 | TRBV7-9 | TGTGCCAGCAGCTTAGCTGAGGGCTACACCTTC | CASSLAEGYTF
- | - | TRBJ1-5 | TRBV19 | TGTGCCAGTAGTATAACGTTGGTAGATGGTCAGCCCCAGCATTTT | CASSITLVDGQPQHF
few | - | TRBJ1-1 | TRBV5-1 | TGCGCCAGCAGCCCTCGATTATCAGGTGACACTGAAGCTTTCTTT | CASSPRLSGDTEAFF
- | - | TRBJ1-6 | TRBV20-1 | TGCAGTGCCGACAGGCAAAATAATTCACCCCTCCACTTT | CSADRQNNSPLHF
few | - | TRBJ2-3 | TRBV7-9 | TGTGCCAGCAGCCCAATTCGGGGGTTCCCAGATACGCAGTATTTT | CASSPIRGFPDTQYF
- | - | TRBJ1-1 | TRBV20-1 | TGCAGTGCTAGCCAGTTGACATCGAACACTGAAGCTTTCTTT | CSASQLTSNTEAFF
- | - | TRBJ2-7 | TRBV5-1 | TGCGCCAGCAATCGGGGCTTAGGAAGGTCCTACGAGCAGTACTTC | CASNRGLGRSYEQYF